This TCR beta chain comes out of a study of beta chain features in type 1 diabetes. This clone has a handful of counts. Its antigen is still unknown. Deletions cut 5 bases from V and 5 bases from J, with 4 bases between. Germline loops: CDR1 SGHAT, CDR2 FQNNGV. CDR3 size: 10 residues. Regarding the study as a whole: The naive, central memory and Treg TCRB repertoires looked more alike in patients than they did in healthy donors.

Expressed TCRB transcripts were sequenced because the entire RNA isolate underwent reverse transcription. Several million reads on average were seen across naive, central memory and regulatory T cell samples. The protocol was immunoSEQ multiplex PCR, while the TCRdb copy is restricted to in-frame clones and leaves out a portion. Of 860,000 or so clones listed, about a sixth are singletons. Each of the CD4+ naive, central memory, regulatory and stem cell-like memory populations was sorted via CD45RO/CCR7/CD25/CD127/CD95/CD27. The TCR sequence derives from a woman between 18 and 30 years old in good health. This chain connects TRBV11-2 to TRBJ2-7; unclear D gene. Sequenced sample: naive CD4+ T cells from blood. The CDR3 nucleotides read TGTGCCAGCAGCGTTAACGAGCAGTACTTC. The encoded protein is CASSVNEQYF.